This T cell receptor (beta chain) emerged from a study of control samples from healthy donors and cancer patients (dated by TCRdb to 2020 to 2022). A remark on this clone: The specificity of this receptor is unknown. No much larger clonotype is one base removed from it; base qualities were not supplied.

The CDR3 holds 14 amino acids from the cysteine to the phenylalanine. Only CDR3 DNA is held: 42 bases, read in frame from base 1. V is cut by 10 bases and J by 7 bases, and the space between the germline ends is 21 bases. CDR1 and CDR2 were assigned from the germline V gene (reference sequence) as LNHDA and SQIVND. The receptor library was made with the immunoSEQ multiplex PCR assay. TCRdb holds this immuneACCESS table with in-frame rearrangements only. Some clones are missing; in checked studies, unresolved V genes explain under half, and the rest has no known cause. Within this sample are 110,000 or so clones, with more than 85% of them counted one time only. Approximately 15% of the sample is taken by the ten largest.

The origin of this receptor is a woman in her forties or fifties in good health. The chain is encoded by TRBV19 joined to TRBJ2-3, with a tentative D call of TRBD1 or TRBD2, each matching 5 bases. The source material was blood. The CDR3 amino acid sequence is: CATSRGSEGNTQYF. The DNA sequence reads TGTGCCACCAGCCGGGGCTCCGAAGGGAATACGCAGTATTTT. The reference TRBV19 and TRBJ2-3 proteins fill in what lies around the CDR3, so the full variable domain reads DGGITQSPKYLFRKEGQNVTLSCEQNLNHDAMYWYRQDPGQGLRLIYYSQIVNDFQKGDIAEGYSVSREKKESFPLTVTSAQKNPTAFYLCATSRGSEGNTQYFGPGTRLTVL.